This TCR beta chain was recorded in a study of persistence of HIV-infected CD4 T cells. Whole-study context: Donors had been on suppressive ART for a median of 8 years. Up to about 180 mL blood was drawn at multiple time points; a couple of donors had single-time leukapheresis.

A word on this clone: Its antigen is still unknown.

The CDR3 spans 16 residues. The V end was cut by 0 bases, the J end by 9 bases, with 18 bases between. The V gene's germline CDR1 is MNHEY and CDR2 SVGAGI. Points from the study as a whole: TCRbeta richness was lower in CMV- and Gag-responding cells than in anti-CD3/anti-CD28-responding cells. Degenerate expanded CDR3beta sequences were enriched among CMV- and Gag-responding cells.

Cells were stimulated with CMV-infected fibroblast lysates at 8.5 to 10 ug/mL. CD4+ T cells upregulating both CD40 ligand and CD69 were sorted as responding cells. This was the immunoSEQ version 4 assay in survey mode. TCRdb's table, derived via immunoSEQ multiplex PCR, lists solely in-frame clones and lacks some. The sample yields 8,000 or so clones, approximately 63% seen once. The sample here was CD4+ T cells sorted from PBMCs after approximately 20-hour stimulation, taken from a patient who received antiretroviral therapy. The clonotype originates from an adult man with HIV who was CMV-seropositive. V usage is TRBV6-5 and J usage is TRBJ2-1, with a weak D call TRBD2 (6 bases). The CDR3, as DNA: TGTGCCAGCAGTTACTCGCGGGGCAGGGACTGGACTGAGCAGTTCTTC. Encoded protein: CASSYSRGRDWTEQFF.